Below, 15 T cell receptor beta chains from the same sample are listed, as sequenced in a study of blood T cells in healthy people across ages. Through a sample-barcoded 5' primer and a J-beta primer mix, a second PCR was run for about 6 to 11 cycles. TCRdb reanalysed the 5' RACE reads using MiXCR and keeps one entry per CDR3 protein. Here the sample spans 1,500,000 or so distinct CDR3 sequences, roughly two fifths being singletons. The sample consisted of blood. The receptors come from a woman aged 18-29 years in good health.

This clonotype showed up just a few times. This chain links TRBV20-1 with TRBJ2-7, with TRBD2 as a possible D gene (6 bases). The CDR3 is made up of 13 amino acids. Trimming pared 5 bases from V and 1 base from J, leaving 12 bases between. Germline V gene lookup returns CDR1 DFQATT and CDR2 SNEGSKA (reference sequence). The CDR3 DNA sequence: TGCAGTGCTGCCCCAGGGACTTCCTACGAGCAGTACTTC. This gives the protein CSAAPGTSYEQYF.

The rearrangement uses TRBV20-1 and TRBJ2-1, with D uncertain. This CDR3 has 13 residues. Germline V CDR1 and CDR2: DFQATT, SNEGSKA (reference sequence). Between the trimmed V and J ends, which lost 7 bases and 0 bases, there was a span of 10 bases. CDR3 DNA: TGCAGTGTACCCATGAGCTCCTACAATGAGCAGTTCTTC. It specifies CSVPMSSYNEQFF.

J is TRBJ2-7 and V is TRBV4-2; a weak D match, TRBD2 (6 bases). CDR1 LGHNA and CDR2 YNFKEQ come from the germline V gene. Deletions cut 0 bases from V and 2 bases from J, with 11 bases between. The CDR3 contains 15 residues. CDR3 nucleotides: TGTGCCAGCAGCCAAGACGGGGCGGGACCCTACGAGCAGTACTTC. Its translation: CASSQDGAGPYEQYF.

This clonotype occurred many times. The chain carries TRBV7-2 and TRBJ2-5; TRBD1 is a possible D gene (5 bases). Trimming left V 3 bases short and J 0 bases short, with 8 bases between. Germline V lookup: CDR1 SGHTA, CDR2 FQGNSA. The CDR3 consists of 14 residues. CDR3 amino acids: CASSLSRDQETQYF. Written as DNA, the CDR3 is TGTGCCAGCAGCTTGTCCAGGGACCAAGAGACCCAGTACTTC.

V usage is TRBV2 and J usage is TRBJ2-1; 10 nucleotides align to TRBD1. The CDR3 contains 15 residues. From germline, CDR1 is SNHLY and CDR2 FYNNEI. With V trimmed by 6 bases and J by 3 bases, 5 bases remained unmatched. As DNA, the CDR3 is TGTGCCAGCAGCCGGGACAGGGGTAACTACAATGAGCAGTTCTTC. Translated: CASSRDRGNYNEQFF. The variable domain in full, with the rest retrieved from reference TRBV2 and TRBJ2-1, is EPEVTQTPSHQVTQMGQEVILRCVPISNHLYFYWYRQILGQKVEFLVSFYNNEISEKSEIFDDQFSVERPDGSNFTLKIRSTKLEDSAMYFCASSRDRGNYNEQFFGPGTRLTVL.

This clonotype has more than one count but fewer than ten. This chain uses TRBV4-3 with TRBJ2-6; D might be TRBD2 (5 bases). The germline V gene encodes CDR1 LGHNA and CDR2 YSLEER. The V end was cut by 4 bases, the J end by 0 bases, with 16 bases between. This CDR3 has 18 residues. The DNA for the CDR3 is TGCGCCAGCAGCCCCGAGGGTGATCTAGTCTCTGGGGCCAACGTCCTGACTTTC. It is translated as CASSPEGDLVSGANVLTF.

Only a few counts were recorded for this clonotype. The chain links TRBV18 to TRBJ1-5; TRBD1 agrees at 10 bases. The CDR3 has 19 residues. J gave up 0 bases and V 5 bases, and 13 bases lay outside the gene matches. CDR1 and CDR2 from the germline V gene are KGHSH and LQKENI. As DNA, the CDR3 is TGTGCCAGCTCATCCTCCGGGACAGGGGACTTTTATAGCAATCAGCCCCAGCATTTT. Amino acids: CASSSSGTGDFYSNQPQHF.

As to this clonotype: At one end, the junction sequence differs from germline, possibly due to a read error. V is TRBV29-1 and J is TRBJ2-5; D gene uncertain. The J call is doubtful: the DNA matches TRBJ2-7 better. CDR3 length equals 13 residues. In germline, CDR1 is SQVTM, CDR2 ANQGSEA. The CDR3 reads CSVRAQSSHEQYF. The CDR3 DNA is TGCAGCGTCCGGGCCCAATCCTCCCACGAGCAGTACTTC.

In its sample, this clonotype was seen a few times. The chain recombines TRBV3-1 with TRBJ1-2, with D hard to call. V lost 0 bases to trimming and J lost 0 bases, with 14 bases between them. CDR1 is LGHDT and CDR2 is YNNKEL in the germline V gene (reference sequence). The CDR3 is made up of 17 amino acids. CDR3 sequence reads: CASSQDRQRLTNYGYTF. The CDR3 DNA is TGTGCCAGCAGCCAAGACCGGCAGAGACTTACTAACTATGGCTACACCTTC.

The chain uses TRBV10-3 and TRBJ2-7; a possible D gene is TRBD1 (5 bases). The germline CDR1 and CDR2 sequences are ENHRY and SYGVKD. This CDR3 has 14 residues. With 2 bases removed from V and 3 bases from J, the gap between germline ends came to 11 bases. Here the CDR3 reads CAISEVKGNYEQYF. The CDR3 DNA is TGTGCCATCAGTGAGGTTAAGGGGAACTACGAGCAGTACTTC.

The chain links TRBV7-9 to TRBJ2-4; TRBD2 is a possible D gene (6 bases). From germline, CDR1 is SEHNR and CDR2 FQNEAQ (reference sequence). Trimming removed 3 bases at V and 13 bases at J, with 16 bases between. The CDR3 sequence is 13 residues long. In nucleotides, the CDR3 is TGTGCCAGCAGCTTTGTAGGGACGGGGGAGCAGTACTTC. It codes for CASSFVGTGEQYF.

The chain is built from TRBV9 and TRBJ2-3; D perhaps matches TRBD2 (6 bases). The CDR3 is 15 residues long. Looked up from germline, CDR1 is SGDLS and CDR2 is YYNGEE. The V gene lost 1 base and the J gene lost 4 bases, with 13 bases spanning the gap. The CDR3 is CASSVPRGIPDTQYF. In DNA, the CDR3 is TGTGCCAGCAGCGTACCGCGCGGGATCCCAGATACGCAGTATTTT.

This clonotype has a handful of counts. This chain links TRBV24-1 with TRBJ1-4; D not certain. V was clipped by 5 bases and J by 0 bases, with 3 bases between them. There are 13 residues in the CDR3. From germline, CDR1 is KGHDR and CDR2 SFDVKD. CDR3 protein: CATSGSTNEKLFF. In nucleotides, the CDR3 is TGTGCCACCAGTGGGTCAACTAATGAAAAACTGTTTTTT.

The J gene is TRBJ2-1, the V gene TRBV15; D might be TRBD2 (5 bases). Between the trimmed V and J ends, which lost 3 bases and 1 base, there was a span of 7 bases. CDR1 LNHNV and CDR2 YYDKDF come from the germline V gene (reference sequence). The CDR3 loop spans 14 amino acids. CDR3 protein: CATSRWESYNEQFF. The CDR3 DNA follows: TGTGCCACCAGCAGGTGGGAGTCCTACAATGAGCAGTTCTTC.

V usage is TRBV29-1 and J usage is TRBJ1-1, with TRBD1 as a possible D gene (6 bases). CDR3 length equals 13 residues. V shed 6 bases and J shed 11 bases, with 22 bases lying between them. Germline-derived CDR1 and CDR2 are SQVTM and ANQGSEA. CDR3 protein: CSVGGQNTGVAFF. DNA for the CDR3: TGCAGCGTGGGGGGGCAAAACACAGGTGTGGCTTTCTTT.